A selection of T cell receptor beta chains follows, all from one sample in a study of blood T cell repertoires in COVID-19. Assay used: immunoSEQ multiplex PCR; TCRdb lists only in-frame clones, some missing. The sample shows some 150,000 clones, 80% to 90% of them seen only once. The sample was peripheral blood. The receptors come from a woman aged 50 to 60 with acute or convalescent COVID-19. Both conserved end residues are part of each CDR3. Fields, in order: V gene, J gene, D gene, clone size, CDR3 protein, CDR3 DNA. A D gene is named only where the DNA matches it firmly. Expanded clones are given a class, and other clones once, few, many or no size at all.

TRBV5-4	TRBJ2-5	.	.	CASSLVLASSQETQYF	TGTGCCAGCAGCTTGGTTCTAGCGAGCAGTCAAGAGACCCAGTACTTC
TRBV7-8	TRBJ2-5	.	.	CASSFRDTQETQYF	TGTGCCAGCAGCTTCCGGGACACCCAAGAGACCCAGTACTTC
TRBV6-5	TRBJ2-7	TRBD1	.	CASSPQGISYEQYF	TGTGCCAGCAGTCCACAGGGGATCTCCTACGAGCAGTACTTC
TRBV4-1	TRBJ1-5	TRBD1	.	CASSQGTGGNQPQHF	TGCGCCAGCAGCCAAGGGACAGGGGGGAATCAGCCCCAGCATTTT
TRBV11-2	TRBJ2-7	TRBD1	.	CASSSNPGQGNEQYF	TGTGCCAGCAGCTCCAACCCCGGACAGGGAAACGAGCAGTACTTC
TRBV2	TRBJ1-1	.	once	CASSFTTGYLEAFF	TGTGCCAGCAGTTTCACTACTGGGTACCTTGAAGCTTTCTTT
TRBV27	TRBJ1-5	.	.	CASSLRGINQPQHF	TGTGCCAGCAGTTTAAGAGGGATCAATCAGCCCCAGCATTTT
TRBV5-4	TRBJ2-3	.	.	CASSFLGRTQYF	TGTGCCAGCAGTTTCTTAGGGAGGACGCAGTATTTT
TRBV30	TRBJ1-6	TRBD1	.	CAWSETGANSPLHF	TGTGCCTGGAGTGAAACAGGGGCTAATTCACCCCTCCACTTT
TRBV30	TRBJ2-1	TRBD2	.	CAWSGPGLTNEQFF	TGTGCCTGGAGTGGACCGGGACTAACGAATGAGCAGTTCTTC
TRBV5-6	TRBJ1-2	.	once	CASSSTTGTYGYTF	TGTGCCAGCAGCTCTACGACAGGTACCTATGGCTACACCTTC
TRBV6-1	TRBJ1-3	.	few	CASSEALRRLSGNTIYF	TGTGCCAGCAGTGAAGCGCTTCGGCGGCTTTCTGGAAACACCATATATTTT
TRBV2	TRBJ1-1	TRBD1	.	CASIRGGNTEAFF	TGTGCCAGCATCAGAGGGGGCAACACTGAAGCTTTCTTT
TRBV6-4	TRBJ2-3	TRBD2	.	CASSDSPSGSGTDTQYF	TGTGCCAGCAGTGACTCCCCTAGCGGGAGTGGGACAGATACGCAGTATTTT
TRBV27	TRBJ1-2	.	.	CASSPGGTELNYGYTF	TGTGCCAGCAGTCCTGGCGGAACGGAACTTAACTATGGCTACACCTTC
TRBV27	TRBJ2-7	TRBD1	.	CASSFLGQGSYEQYF	TGTGCCAGCAGTTTTCTAGGACAGGGCAGCTACGAGCAGTACTTC
TRBV15	TRBJ1-4	.	.	CATSRDIEARKLFF	TGTGCCACCAGCAGAGATATAGAGGCGAGGAAACTGTTTTTT
TRBV27	TRBJ2-7	TRBD2	.	CASSQGLAGELDEQYF	TGTGCCAGCAGTCAGGGACTAGCGGGGGAGTTAGACGAGCAGTACTTC
TRBV5-1	TRBJ2-2	TRBD2	.	CASSLVLAGRTGELFF	TGCGCCAGCAGCTTGGTGCTAGCGGGACGGACCGGGGAGCTGTTTTTT
TRBV11-2	TRBJ1-3	.	.	CASSLAGQLFLGNTIYF	TGTGCCAGCAGCTTAGCCGGACAACTATTTCTCGGAAACACCATATATTTT
TRBV12-3/TRBV12-4	TRBJ1-2	TRBD1	.	CASSWGQGEGYTF	TGTGCCAGCAGTTGGGGACAGGGGGAGGGCTACACCTTC
TRBV11-2	TRBJ1-1	.	few	CASSHRPTGGNTEAFF	TGTGCCAGCAGCCATCGGCCCACAGGCGGAAACACTGAAGCTTTCTTT
TRBV7-9	TRBJ2-1	.	many	CASSFRSASARPLAEQFF	TGTGCCAGCAGCTTTAGATCAGCATCGGCTAGACCGTTAGCTGAGCAGTTCTTC
TRBV29-1	TRBJ1-2	TRBD1	.	CSVEDRDRLTANYGYTF	TGCAGCGTTGAAGATCGGGACAGACTCACAGCTAACTATGGCTACACCTTC
TRBV7-9	TRBJ2-3	TRBD2	.	CASSRTSGSTDTQYF	TGTGCCAGCAGCCGGACTAGCGGAAGCACAGATACGCAGTATTTT
TRBV5-1	TRBJ1-3	.	.	CASSAGVSGNTIYF	TGCGCCAGCTCCGCAGGGGTCTCTGGAAACACCATATATTTT
TRBV12-3/TRBV12-4	TRBJ1-4	TRBD1	.	CASSLSTGEKLFF	TGTGCCAGCAGTCTATCGACAGGGGAAAAACTGTTTTTT
TRBV5-1	TRBJ1-3	.	.	CASSLDGGPGNTIYF	TGCGCCAGCAGCTTGGACGGGGGGCCTGGAAACACCATATATTTT
TRBV5-4	TRBJ1-1	.	.	CASSFRGWDTEAFF	TGTGCCAGCAGCTTCCGGGGGTGGGACACTGAAGCTTTCTTT
TRBV29-1	TRBJ2-2	.	once	CSVVPQGSGELFF	TGCAGCGTGGTTCCCCAGGGATCCGGGGAGCTGTTTTTT
TRBV15	TRBJ1-6	.	.	CATSRRRGSPLHF	TGTGCCACCAGCAGAAGGAGGGGTTCACCCCTCCACTTT
TRBV2	TRBJ1-2	TRBD1	.	CASSEDRDSGYTF	TGTGCCAGCAGTGAAGACAGGGACAGTGGCTACACCTTC
TRBV30	TRBJ1-5	TRBD1	.	CAWSVKQGRIQPQHF	TGTGCCTGGAGTGTTAAACAGGGGAGAATTCAGCCCCAGCATTTT
TRBV5-1	TRBJ2-1	TRBD2	.	CASSATSGDYNEQFF	TGCGCCAGCAGCGCTACTAGCGGGGATTACAATGAGCAGTTCTTC
TRBV4-2	TRBJ1-1	.	once	CASSQGGGGTTEAFF	TGTGCCAGCAGCCAAGGCGGGGGAGGGACCACTGAAGCTTTCTTT
TRBV19	TRBJ1-3	.	.	CASSTLSRQSISGNTIYF	TGTGCCAGTAGTACGCTATCCCGACAGAGTATCTCTGGAAACACCATATATTTT
TRBV13	TRBJ2-7	.	.	CASSLGHTNYYEQYF	TGTGCCAGCAGCCTAGGCCACACAAATTACTACGAGCAGTACTTC
TRBV24-1	TRBJ1-5	TRBD1	.	CATSAGTGNQPQHF	TGTGCCACCAGTGCCGGGACAGGGAATCAGCCCCAGCATTTT
TRBV27	TRBJ2-1	.	.	CASSLFSLAQPQNEQFF	TGTGCCAGCAGTTTATTTAGTCTAGCCCAGCCGCAAAATGAGCAGTTCTTC
TRBV6-4	TRBJ2-2	.	once	CASSPIRGNTGELFF	TGTGCCAGCAGTCCAATCCGGGGGAACACCGGGGAGCTGTTTTTT
TRBV6-6	TRBJ2-7	.	.	CASILGGGKDYEQYF	TGTGCCAGCATCTTGGGGGGGGGCAAAGACTACGAGCAGTACTTC
TRBV24-1	TRBJ2-3	TRBD2	.	CATSDLQIPSGGADTQYF	TGTGCCACCAGTGATTTGCAGATTCCTAGCGGGGGCGCAGATACGCAGTATTTT
TRBV5-4	TRBJ1-4	TRBD1	.	CASSLPGQGTTNEKLFF	TGTGCCAGCAGCTTACCCGGACAGGGAACAACTAATGAAAAACTGTTTTTT
TRBV10-3	TRBJ2-5	TRBD1	.	CAISEGTGILETQYF	TGTGCCATCAGTGAAGGGACAGGCATATTGGAGACCCAGTACTTC
TRBV11-2	TRBJ1-4	.	few	CASSGAVGGNEKLFF	TGTGCCAGCAGCGGGGCCGTGGGGGGTAATGAAAAACTGTTTTTT
TRBV7-3	TRBJ2-3	TRBD1	.	CASSPGQGAADTQYF	TGTGCCAGCAGCCCCGGGCAGGGGGCCGCAGATACGCAGTATTTT
TRBV6-4	TRBJ2-2	TRBD1	once	CASSDSPTGALLNTGELFF	TGTGCCAGCAGTGACTCCCCGACAGGGGCCCTTCTAAACACCGGGGAGCTGTTTTTT
TRBV28	TRBJ2-1	TRBD2	.	CASSPPSGGRGNEQFF	TGTGCCAGCAGTCCCCCTAGCGGGGGCCGGGGCAATGAGCAGTTCTTC
TRBV3-1/TRBV3-2	TRBJ2-7	.	.	CASSQDWAKDEQYF	TGTGCCAGCAGCCAAGATTGGGCAAAAGACGAGCAGTACTTC
TRBV5-5	TRBJ1-6	TRBD1	few	CASSLASGTVNSPLHF	TGTGCCAGCAGCTTGGCATCCGGGACAGTAAATTCACCCCTCCACTTT